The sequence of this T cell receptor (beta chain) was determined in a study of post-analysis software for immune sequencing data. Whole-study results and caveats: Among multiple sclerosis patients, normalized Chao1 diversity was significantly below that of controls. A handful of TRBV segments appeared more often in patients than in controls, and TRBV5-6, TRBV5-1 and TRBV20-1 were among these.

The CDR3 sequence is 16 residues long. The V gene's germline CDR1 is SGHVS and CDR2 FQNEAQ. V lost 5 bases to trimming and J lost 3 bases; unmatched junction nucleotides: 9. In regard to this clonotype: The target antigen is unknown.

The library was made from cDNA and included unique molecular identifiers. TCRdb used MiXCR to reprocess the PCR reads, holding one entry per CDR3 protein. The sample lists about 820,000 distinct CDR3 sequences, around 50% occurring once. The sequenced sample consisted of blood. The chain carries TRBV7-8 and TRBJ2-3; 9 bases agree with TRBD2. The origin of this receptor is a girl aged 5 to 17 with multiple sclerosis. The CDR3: CASSRRGGSRTDTQYF. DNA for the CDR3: TGTGCCAGCAGCCGGCGGGGGGGGAGTCGGACAGATACGCAGTATTTT.